This is a list of T cell receptor beta chains from one sample in a study of blood T cell repertoires in COVID-19. Measured with immunoSEQ multiplex PCR; TCRdb has only the in-frame clones, and not every one. Here the sample spans 150,000 to 200,000 clones, 90% being singletons. The specimen sequenced was peripheral blood. The receptors stem from a man in his fifties or sixties with acute or convalescent COVID-19. The CDR3 runs from the conserved cysteine through the conserved F or W. A D gene is named only where the DNA matches it firmly. Clone size is stated in some rows and not others, as once, few, many or a class when expanded.

CDR3 DNA: TGTGCCAGCAGTGGGGACAGGGGAAGGAATGAGCAGTTCTTC; CDR3 protein: CASSGDRGRNEQFF; D gene: TRBD1; V gene: TRBV2; J gene: TRBJ2-1; clone size: once
CDR3 DNA: TGTGCCAGCAGTTACGACGGGGGATACACAGATACGCAGTATTTT; CDR3 protein: CASSYDGGYTDTQYF; D gene: .; V gene: TRBV6-5; J gene: TRBJ2-3; clone size: .
CDR3 DNA: TGTGCCAGTACCTATGGGGGGGCGAGAGCCAAAAACATTCAGTACTTC; CDR3 protein: CASTYGGARAKNIQYF; D gene: .; V gene: TRBV19; J gene: TRBJ2-4; clone size: .
CDR3 DNA: TGTGCCAGCAGCTTGGGGGGACTAGCGGATTTCAGAGGTAACACCGGGGAGCTGTTTTTT; CDR3 protein: CASSLGGLADFRGNTGELFF; D gene: TRBD2; V gene: TRBV5-4; J gene: TRBJ2-2; clone size: .
CDR3 DNA: TGTGCCAGCAGCCAAGATGCTAGCGTTACGCAGTATTTT; CDR3 protein: CASSQDASVTQYF; D gene: .; V gene: TRBV3-1/TRBV3-2; J gene: TRBJ2-3; clone size: .
CDR3 DNA: TGTGCCAGCAGCCACAGGGCTACGGGCACCGGGGAGCTGTTTTTT; CDR3 protein: CASSHRATGTGELFF; D gene: .; V gene: TRBV3-1/TRBV3-2; J gene: TRBJ2-2; clone size: few
CDR3 DNA: TGTGCCAGTAGTAGGTCCCGTAGGAGTTCTGAAGCTTTCTTT; CDR3 protein: CASSRSRRSSEAFF; D gene: .; V gene: TRBV19; J gene: TRBJ1-1; clone size: once
CDR3 DNA: TGTGCCAGCAGTTACTCTGACGTCAGGGTGCGCAATGAGCAGTTCTTC; CDR3 protein: CASSYSDVRVRNEQFF; D gene: .; V gene: TRBV6-8; J gene: TRBJ2-1; clone size: .
CDR3 DNA: TGTGCCAGCTCACCGCAACAGGGCTCCTACGAGCAGTACTTC; CDR3 protein: CASSPQQGSYEQYF; D gene: .; V gene: TRBV18; J gene: TRBJ2-7; clone size: .
CDR3 DNA: TGTGCCAGCAGTTTAAATATCCAGCCCCAGCATTTT; CDR3 protein: CASSLNIQPQHF; D gene: .; V gene: TRBV12-3/TRBV12-4; J gene: TRBJ1-5; clone size: .
CDR3 DNA: TGTGCCACCAAGCGGTGGGGAGTAGGCAATGAGCAGTTCTTC; CDR3 protein: CATKRWGVGNEQFF; D gene: .; V gene: TRBV19; J gene: TRBJ2-1; clone size: .
CDR3 DNA: TGTGCCAGCTCGGGGCTAGCGGGACCACAAGAGACCCAGTACTTC; CDR3 protein: CASSGLAGPQETQYF; D gene: TRBD2; V gene: TRBV7-6; J gene: TRBJ2-5; clone size: .
CDR3 DNA: TGTGCCAGCAGTGAATTTATTAGGACCCAGTACTTC; CDR3 protein: CASSEFIRTQYF; D gene: .; V gene: TRBV6-1; J gene: TRBJ2-5; clone size: .
CDR3 DNA: TGCGCCAGCAGCTGGCCCTCGGGACTAGCGGGAGGGTTTGGCACAGATACGCAGTATTTT; CDR3 protein: CASSWPSGLAGGFGTDTQYF; D gene: TRBD2; V gene: TRBV5-1; J gene: TRBJ2-3; clone size: .
CDR3 DNA: TGTGCCAGCAGTTACAGGGCCCCCTCCTACGAGCAGTACTTC; CDR3 protein: CASSYRAPSYEQYF; D gene: .; V gene: TRBV27; J gene: TRBJ2-7; clone size: once
CDR3 DNA: TGTGCCTCCGGGACAGGGAGCGAAAAACTGTTTTTT; CDR3 protein: CASGTGSEKLFF; D gene: TRBD1; V gene: TRBV19; J gene: TRBJ1-4; clone size: .
CDR3 DNA: TGTGCCAGCAGTCCTTACAATGAGCAGTTCTTC; CDR3 protein: CASSPYNEQFF; D gene: .; V gene: TRBV28; J gene: TRBJ2-1; clone size: once
CDR3 DNA: TGTGCCAGCAGTTCCCCGGTAGCGGGGGAAGAGACCCAGTACTTC; CDR3 protein: CASSSPVAGEETQYF; D gene: TRBD2; V gene: TRBV28; J gene: TRBJ2-5; clone size: .
CDR3 DNA: TGTGCCAGCAGCCATGAGGGTGGGCGGAATGAGCAGTTCTTC; CDR3 protein: CASSHEGGRNEQFF; D gene: .; V gene: TRBV3-1/TRBV3-2; J gene: TRBJ2-1; clone size: .
CDR3 DNA: TGTGCCAGTAGTAACCAGGACAGTAGTTATCAGCCCCAGCATTTT; CDR3 protein: CASSNQDSSYQPQHF; D gene: .; V gene: TRBV19; J gene: TRBJ1-5; clone size: .
CDR3 DNA: TGTGCCAGCAGCTCCTCCACCATTAAGGCAGGGAACACCGGGGAGCTGTTTTTT; CDR3 protein: CASSSSTIKAGNTGELFF; D gene: .; V gene: TRBV9; J gene: TRBJ2-2; clone size: .